The 22 T cell receptor beta chains below come from one sample, sequenced in a study of molecular identifiers for immune sequencing clone quantification. TCRdb fed the PCR reads into MiXCR, producing one record per CDR3 protein. Here the sample spans some 97,000 distinct CDR3 sequences, 20% to 25% being singletons. Input material: naive CD8+ T cells from blood, with Jurkat cell RNA spiked in. Subset here: FACS-sorted CD8+CD4-CCR7+CD45RA+ naive T cells. All receptors come from a human donor in good health. Some libraries in this study had Jurkat cell RNA spiked in.

This clonotype has at least ten counts. This sequence joins TRBV27 and TRBJ2-7; 7 nucleotides agree with TRBD2. Germline V gene sequence: CDR1 MNHEY, CDR2 SMNVEV (reference sequence). J gave up 3 bases and V 7 bases, and 12 bases lay outside the gene matches. The CDR3 is made up of 15 amino acids. The CDR3 nucleotides read TGTGCCAGCAATCTCCGGGGAGGGATCATCTACGAGCAGTACTTC. Amino acids: CASNLRGGIIYEQYF.

V usage is TRBV9 and J usage is TRBJ2-3; 9 nucleotides line up with TRBD1. Germline trimming cut 4 bases from V and 3 bases from J; bases unmatched to any gene: 9. The germline CDR1 and CDR2 sequences are SGDLS and YYNGEE. CDR3 length: 16 amino acids. The CDR3 region is CASSFRDRVYTDTQYF. The CDR3, as DNA: TGTGCCAGCAGCTTCCGGGACAGGGTGTATACAGATACGCAGTATTTT. Based on the CDR3 plus reference TRBV9 and TRBJ2-3, the full variable domain is DSGVTQTPKHLITATGQRVTLRCSPRSGDLSVYWYQQSLDQGLQFLIQYYNGEERAKGNILERFSAQQFPDLHSELNLSSLELGDSALYFCASSFRDRVYTDTQYFGPGTRLTVL.

This clonotype was counted many times. The genes are TRBV4-3 and TRBJ2-7; TRBD2 might be the D (6 bases). The CDR3 is 16 amino acids. Germline V gene lookup returns CDR1 LGHNA and CDR2 YSLEER. The V end lost 3 bases, the J end lost 0 bases, and 15 bases lay between the germline ends. CDR3 bases: TGCGCCAGCAGCCAGGACCGCGGGGCCTTCTCCTACGAGCAGTACTTC. Translated: CASSQDRGAFSYEQYF.

To note about this clonotype: The germline gene is not matched at one end of the junction; a read error may be the cause. The chain is built from TRBV27 and TRBJ2-7; perhaps TRBD2 as D (5 bases). Germline V gene sequence: CDR1 MNHEY, CDR2 SMNVEV (reference sequence). The CDR3 is made up of 14 amino acids. This chain's CDR3 is CARSLVGPGYEPSF. CDR3 nucleotide sequence: TGTGCCCGCAGTTTAGTGGGCCCGGGGTACGAGCCGTCCTTC.

This clonotype has a handful of counts. The chain employs TRBV7-2 and TRBJ2-1; 14 nucleotides match TRBD2. The trim removed 2 bases at V and 6 bases at J, leaving 6 bases unmatched. The V gene's germline CDR1 is SGHTA and CDR2 FQGNSA. The CDR3 has 17 amino acids. The CDR3 loop reads CASSLRGTSGSANEQFF. CDR3 nucleotide sequence: TGTGCCAGCAGCTTAAGGGGGACTAGCGGGAGTGCCAATGAGCAGTTCTTC.

This clonotype was seen more than once but under ten times. This sequence joins TRBV9 and TRBJ1-1; D call uncertain. Germline V gives CDR1 SGDLS, CDR2 YYNGEE. The CDR3 runs to 14 residues. With 0 bases removed from V and 1 base from J, the gap between germline ends came to 7 bases. The CDR3 coding sequence is TGTGCCAGCAGCGTAGACCGGGCGAACACTGAAGCTTTCTTT. This translates into CASSVDRANTEAFF.

Many counts were recorded for this clonotype. V is TRBV13 and J is TRBJ2-5; D unresolved. Germline loops: CDR1 PRHDT, CDR2 FYEKMQ (reference sequence). CDR3 length: 13 amino acids. The V gene lost 9 bases and the J gene lost 0 bases, with 11 bases spanning the gap. CDR3 bases: TGTGCCAGTCGTCAGTCCCACCAAGAGACCCAGTACTTC. Protein sequence: CASRQSHQETQYF.

This clonotype was observed many times. The chain carries TRBV7-9 and TRBJ2-7; 7 bases map to TRBD1. The CDR3 spans 15 residues. CDR1 is SEHNR and CDR2 is FQNEAQ in the germline V gene (reference sequence). V gave up 5 bases and J gave up 3 bases; unmatched junction bases: 10. In nucleotides, the CDR3 is TGTGCCAGCAGCCAAACCCCGGGACAGTACTACGAGCAGTACTTC. Translated: CASSQTPGQYYEQYF. Supplemented by reference TRBV7-9 and TRBJ2-7, the full variable domain reads DTGVSQNPRHKITKRGQNVTFRCDPISEHNRLYWYRQTLGQGPEFLTYFQNEAQLEKSRLLSDRFSAERPKGSFSTLEIQRTEQGDSAMYLCASSQTPGQYYEQYFGPGTRLTVT.

This clonotype was counted a few times. This rearrangement joins TRBV27 to TRBJ2-7; D assignment may be TRBD1 or TRBD2 (5 bases each). The CDR3 covers 17 residues. From germline, CDR1 is MNHEY and CDR2 SMNVEV (reference sequence). V was cut by 6 bases and J by 3 bases, with 24 bases left in between. CDR3 sequence reads: CASSPGRDLLFYYEQYF. CDR3 bases: TGTGCCAGCAGCCCCGGCAGGGACCTACTCTTCTACTACGAGCAGTACTTC.

This clonotype was recorded many times. The CDR3 reads CATSDLTSGANVLTF. CDR3 nucleotides: TGTGCCACCAGTGATTTGACCTCTGGGGCCAACGTCCTGACTTTC. V usage is TRBV24-1 and J usage is TRBJ2-6; D ambiguous. Between the trimmed V and J ends, which lost 0 bases and 0 bases, there was a span of 2 bases. The germline V gene has CDR1 KGHDR and CDR2 SFDVKD. The CDR3 covers 15 residues.

Many counts were recorded for this clonotype. The rearrangement links TRBV5-6 to TRBJ2-5, with D unclear. The CDR3 has 13 residues. Germline V gene lookup returns CDR1 SGHDT and CDR2 YYEEEE. The V end lost 4 bases, the J end lost 2 bases, and 9 bases lay between the germline ends. CDR3 DNA sequence: TGTGCCAGCAGCCCGACCCTACAAGAGACCCAGTACTTC. Translated, it gives CASSPTLQETQYF.

This clonotype was recorded many times. The chain couples TRBV6-2 or TRBV6-3 to TRBJ1-5; D possibly corresponds to TRBD1 (6 bases). Germline lookup yields CDR1 MNHEY and CDR2 SVGEGT. The CDR3 is 16 amino acids. V lost 3 bases and J 3 bases, leaving 15 bases between the germline ends. CDR3 region: CASSYGGGTPNQPQHF. The CDR3 nucleotides read TGTGCCAGCAGTTATGGGGGCGGGACCCCCAATCAGCCCCAGCATTTT.

This clonotype was detected ten times or more. The V gene is TRBV19, the J gene TRBJ2-6; 7 nucleotides agree with TRBD1. V lost 8 bases, J lost 0 bases, and 4 bases stayed unmatched. The CDR3 has 15 residues. In germline, CDR1 is LNHDA, CDR2 SQIVND (reference sequence). CDR3 sequence reads: CASAWDSSGANVLTF. The DNA for the CDR3 is TGTGCCAGTGCCTGGGACAGCTCTGGGGCCAACGTCCTGACTTTC.

Ten or more counts support this clonotype. The chain has TRBV6-2 or TRBV6-3 and TRBJ2-2; 12 bases line up with TRBD2. Germline-derived CDR1 and CDR2 are MNHEY and SVGEGT. V was pared by 6 bases and J by 4 bases, with 9 bases of the junction left unmatched. This CDR3 has 17 residues. The CDR3 region is CASSHRLAGDSTGELFF. The CDR3 nucleotides are TGTGCCAGCAGCCATCGACTAGCGGGAGATTCCACCGGGGAGCTGTTTTTT.

On this clonotype: As the CDR3 is not closed by the conserved phenylalanine or tryptophan, this likely results from a read error. The DNA for the CDR3 is TGCGCCAGCAGCCACACACGTAACACTGAAGCTTTCTAT. This translates into CASSHTRNTEAFY. The genes are TRBV4-1 and TRBJ1-1; D uncertain. CDR1 and CDR2 from the germline V gene are MGHRA and YSYEKL. CDR3 size: 13 residues. Trimming left V 3 bases short and J 2 bases short, with 7 bases between.

This clonotype has only a few counts. The V and J genes are TRBV29-1 and TRBJ2-7, with D maybe TRBD1 (7 bases). V was pared by 4 bases and J by 4 bases, with 14 bases between. Germline assignment: CDR1 SQVTM and CDR2 ANQGSEA. The CDR3 length is 13 residues. The CDR3 loop reads CSVGRDSSYEQYF. Written as DNA, the CDR3 is TGCAGCGTTGGGAGGGACAGTAGTTACGAGCAGTACTTC.

The chain couples TRBV29-1 to TRBJ2-1, with D maybe TRBD1 (6 bases). V dropped 2 bases and J dropped 4 bases, with 9 bases sitting between them. Germline V gives CDR1 SQVTM, CDR2 ANQGSEA. CDR3 length equals 13 residues. The CDR3: CSVEFRGYNEQFF. Written as DNA, the CDR3 is TGCAGCGTTGAATTCAGGGGTTACAATGAGCAGTTCTTC.

At least ten counts were recorded for this clonotype. The genes are TRBV7-8 and TRBJ2-3; D is perhaps TRBD1 or TRBD2 (6 bases each). The CDR3 is 17 residues long. V was pared by 3 bases and J by 5 bases, with 21 bases between. Germline CDR1 SGHVS, CDR2 FQNEAQ. The chain's CDR3 is CASSFYRDSRGVDTQYF. Here the CDR3 DNA reads TGTGCCAGCAGCTTCTACCGGGACTCCAGGGGTGTAGATACGCAGTATTTT.

The sample holds many counts of this clonotype. V and J are TRBV20-1 and TRBJ2-7; TRBD1 matches 7 bases. CDR3 length: 14 amino acids. The germline V gene encodes CDR1 DFQATT and CDR2 SNEGSKA (reference sequence). After removal of 6 bases from V and 0 bases from J, the junction contained 8 bases not matched to a gene. CDR3 sequence: CSAHDRAPSYEQYF. Here the CDR3 DNA reads TGCAGTGCCCATGACAGGGCCCCCTCCTACGAGCAGTACTTC.

This clonotype was recorded at least ten times. The genes are TRBV20-1 and TRBJ2-7; 10 nucleotides match TRBD2. The CDR3 contains 17 residues. CDR1 and CDR2 (germline): DFQATT, SNEGSKA (reference sequence). V was clipped by 0 bases and J by 5 bases; unmatched bases: 13. The CDR3 DNA follows: TGCAGTGCTAGAGATTCCCTCTCTAGCGGGGGCCTCGACGAGCAGTACTTC. As protein: CSARDSLSSGGLDEQYF.

This clonotype was counted a few times. Just one base apart from a much larger clone, this may be a read error. The chain combines TRBV4-1 with TRBJ2-7; D is unresolved. Germline V gives CDR1 MGHRA, CDR2 YSYEKL. CDR3 length: 12 residues. The V end lost 5 bases, the J end lost 5 bases, and 10 bases lay between the germline ends. CDR3 DNA: TGCGCCAGCAGCTCGACGGACCACGAGCAGTACTTC. Amino acid sequence: CASSSTDHEQYF.

Concerning this clonotype itself: At one end the junction does not follow the germline gene, possibly because of a read error. V is TRBV7-8 and J is TRBJ2-7, with 7 bases aligning to TRBD1. CDR1 and CDR2 (germline): SGHVS, FQNEAQ. This CDR3 has 15 residues. CDR3: CASSPTGDPSYAQYF. The CDR3 nucleotides are TGTGCCAGCAGCCCAACAGGGGATCCCTCCTACGCGCAGTACTTC.